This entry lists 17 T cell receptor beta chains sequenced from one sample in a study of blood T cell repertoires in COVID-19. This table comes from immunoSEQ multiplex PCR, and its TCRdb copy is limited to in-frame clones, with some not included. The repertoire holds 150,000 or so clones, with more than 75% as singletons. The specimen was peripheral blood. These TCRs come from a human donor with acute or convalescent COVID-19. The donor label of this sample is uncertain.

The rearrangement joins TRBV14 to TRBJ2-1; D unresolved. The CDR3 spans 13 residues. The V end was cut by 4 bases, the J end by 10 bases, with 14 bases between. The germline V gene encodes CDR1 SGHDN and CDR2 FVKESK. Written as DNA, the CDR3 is TGTGCCAGCAGCCCAACGTTCCTTCGGGAGCAGTTCTTC. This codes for CASSPTFLREQFF.

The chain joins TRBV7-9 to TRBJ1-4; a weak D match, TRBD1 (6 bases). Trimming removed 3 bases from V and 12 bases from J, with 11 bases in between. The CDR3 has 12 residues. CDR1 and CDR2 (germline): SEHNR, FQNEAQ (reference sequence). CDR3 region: CASSFLQGQLFF. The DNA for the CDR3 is TGTGCCAGCAGCTTTTTACAGGGTCAACTGTTTTTT.

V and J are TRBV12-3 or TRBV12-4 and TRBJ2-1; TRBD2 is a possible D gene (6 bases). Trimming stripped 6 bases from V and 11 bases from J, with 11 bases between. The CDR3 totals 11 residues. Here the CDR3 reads CASSRDWQQFF. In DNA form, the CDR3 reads TGTGCCAGCAGCCGGGACTGGCAGCAGTTCTTC.

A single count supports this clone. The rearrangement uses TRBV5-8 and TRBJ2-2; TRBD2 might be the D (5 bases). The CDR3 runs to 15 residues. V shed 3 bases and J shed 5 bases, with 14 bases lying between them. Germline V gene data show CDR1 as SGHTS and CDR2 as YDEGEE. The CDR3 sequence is CASSSGGRGTGELFF. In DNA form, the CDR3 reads TGTGCCAGCAGCTCGGGCGGCCGGGGAACCGGGGAGCTGTTTTTT.

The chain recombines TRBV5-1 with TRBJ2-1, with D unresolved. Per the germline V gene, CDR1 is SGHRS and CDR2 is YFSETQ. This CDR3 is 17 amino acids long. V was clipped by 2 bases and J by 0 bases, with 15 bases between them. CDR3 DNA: TGCGCCAGCAGCTTCAGTATCCAGGTGAGCTCCTACAATGAGCAGTTCTTC. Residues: CASSFSIQVSSYNEQFF.

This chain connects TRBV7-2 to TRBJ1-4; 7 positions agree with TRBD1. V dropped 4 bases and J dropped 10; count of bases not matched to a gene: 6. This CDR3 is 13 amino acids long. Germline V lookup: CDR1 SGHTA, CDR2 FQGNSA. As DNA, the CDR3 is TGTGCCAGCAGCTCCCGACAGGGCGGAAAACTGTTTTTT. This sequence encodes CASSSRQGGKLFF.

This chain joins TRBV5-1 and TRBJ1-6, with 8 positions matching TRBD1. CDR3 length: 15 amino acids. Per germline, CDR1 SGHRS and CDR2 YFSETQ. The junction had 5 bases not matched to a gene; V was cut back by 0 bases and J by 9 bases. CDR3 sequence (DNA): TGCGCCAGCAGCTTGGCGGGACAGGAGGGTTCACCCCTCCACTTT. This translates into CASSLAGQEGSPLHF.

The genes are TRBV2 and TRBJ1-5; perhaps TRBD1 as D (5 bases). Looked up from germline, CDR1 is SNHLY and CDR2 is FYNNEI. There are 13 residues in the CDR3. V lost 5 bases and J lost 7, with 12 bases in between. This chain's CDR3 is CASSKGLEQPQHF. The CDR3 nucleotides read TGTGCCAGCAGTAAGGGGCTTGAACAGCCCCAGCATTTT.

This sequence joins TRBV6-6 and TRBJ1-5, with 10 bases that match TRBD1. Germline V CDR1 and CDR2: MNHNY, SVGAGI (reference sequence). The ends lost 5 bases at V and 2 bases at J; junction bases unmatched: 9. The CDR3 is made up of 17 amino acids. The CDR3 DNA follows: TGTGCCAGCAGTCGGGACAGGGGAGGGTCAGGCAATCAGCCCCAGCATTTT. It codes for CASSRDRGGSGNQPQHF.

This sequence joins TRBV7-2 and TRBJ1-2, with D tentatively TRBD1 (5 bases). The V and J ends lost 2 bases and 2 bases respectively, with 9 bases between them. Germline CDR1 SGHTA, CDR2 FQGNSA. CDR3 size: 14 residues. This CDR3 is CASSLKAGNYGYTF. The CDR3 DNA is TGTGCCAGCAGCTTAAAGGCAGGGAACTATGGCTACACCTTC. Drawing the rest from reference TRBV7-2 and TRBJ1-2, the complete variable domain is GAGVSQSPSNKVTEKGKDVELRCDPISGHTALYWYRQSLGQGLEFLIYFQGNSAPDKSGLPSDRFSAERTGGSVSTLTIQRTQQEDSAVYLCASSLKAGNYGYTFGSGTRLTVV.

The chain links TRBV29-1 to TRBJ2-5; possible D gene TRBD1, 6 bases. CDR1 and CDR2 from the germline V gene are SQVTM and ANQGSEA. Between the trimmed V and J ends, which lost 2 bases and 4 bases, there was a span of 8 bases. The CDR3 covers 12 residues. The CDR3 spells CSVEPGAETQYF. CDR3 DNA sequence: TGCAGCGTTGAACCAGGGGCAGAGACCCAGTACTTC. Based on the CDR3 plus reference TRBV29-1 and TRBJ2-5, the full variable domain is SAVISQKPSRDICQRGTSLTIQCQVDSQVTMMFWYRQQPGQSLTLIATANQGSEATYESGFVIDKFPISRPNLTFSTLTVSNMSPEDSSIYLCSVEPGAETQYFGPGTRLLVL.

CDR3 coding DNA: TGTGCCAGCAGTTTGCAGCGGGGAAGGACAGATACGCAGTATTTT. Translating it yields CASSLQRGRTDTQYF. The rearrangement links TRBV27 to TRBJ2-3; 7 positions agree with TRBD2. The CDR3 is 15 residues long. Germline CDR1 reads MNHEY; CDR2 reads SMNVEV (reference sequence). Losses at the gene ends were 3 bases for V and 3 bases for J; bases not matched to a gene: 6.

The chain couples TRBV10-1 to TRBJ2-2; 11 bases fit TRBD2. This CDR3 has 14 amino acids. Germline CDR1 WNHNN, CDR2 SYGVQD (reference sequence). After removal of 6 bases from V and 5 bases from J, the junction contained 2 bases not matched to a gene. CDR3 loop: CASSTSGGTGELFF. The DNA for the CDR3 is TGCGCCAGCAGCACTAGCGGGGGAACCGGGGAGCTGTTTTTT.

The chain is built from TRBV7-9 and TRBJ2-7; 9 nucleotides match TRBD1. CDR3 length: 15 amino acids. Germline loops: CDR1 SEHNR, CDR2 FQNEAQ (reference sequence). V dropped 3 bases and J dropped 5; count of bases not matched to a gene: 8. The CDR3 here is CASSFTRRTGDEQYF. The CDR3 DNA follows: TGTGCCAGCAGCTTTACTAGACGGACAGGGGACGAGCAGTACTTC.

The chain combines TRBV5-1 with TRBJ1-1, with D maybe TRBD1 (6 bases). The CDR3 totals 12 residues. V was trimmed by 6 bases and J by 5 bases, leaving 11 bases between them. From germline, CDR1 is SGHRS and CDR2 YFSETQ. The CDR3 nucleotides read TGCGCCAGCAAACAGGGCGGGACTGAAGCTTTCTTT. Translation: CASKQGGTEAFF.

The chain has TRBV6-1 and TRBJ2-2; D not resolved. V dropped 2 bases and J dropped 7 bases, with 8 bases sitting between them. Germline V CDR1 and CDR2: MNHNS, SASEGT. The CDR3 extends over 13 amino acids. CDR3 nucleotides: TGTGCCAGCAGTGAACTGTCTGTCGGGGAGCTGTTTTTT. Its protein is CASSELSVGELFF.

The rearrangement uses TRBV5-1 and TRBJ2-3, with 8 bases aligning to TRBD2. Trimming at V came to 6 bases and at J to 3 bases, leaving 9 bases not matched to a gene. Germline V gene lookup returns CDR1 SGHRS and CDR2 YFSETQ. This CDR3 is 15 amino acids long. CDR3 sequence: CASTSGGGLTDTQYF. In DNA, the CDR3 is TGCGCCAGCACTTCGGGAGGGGGTTTGACAGATACGCAGTATTTT.